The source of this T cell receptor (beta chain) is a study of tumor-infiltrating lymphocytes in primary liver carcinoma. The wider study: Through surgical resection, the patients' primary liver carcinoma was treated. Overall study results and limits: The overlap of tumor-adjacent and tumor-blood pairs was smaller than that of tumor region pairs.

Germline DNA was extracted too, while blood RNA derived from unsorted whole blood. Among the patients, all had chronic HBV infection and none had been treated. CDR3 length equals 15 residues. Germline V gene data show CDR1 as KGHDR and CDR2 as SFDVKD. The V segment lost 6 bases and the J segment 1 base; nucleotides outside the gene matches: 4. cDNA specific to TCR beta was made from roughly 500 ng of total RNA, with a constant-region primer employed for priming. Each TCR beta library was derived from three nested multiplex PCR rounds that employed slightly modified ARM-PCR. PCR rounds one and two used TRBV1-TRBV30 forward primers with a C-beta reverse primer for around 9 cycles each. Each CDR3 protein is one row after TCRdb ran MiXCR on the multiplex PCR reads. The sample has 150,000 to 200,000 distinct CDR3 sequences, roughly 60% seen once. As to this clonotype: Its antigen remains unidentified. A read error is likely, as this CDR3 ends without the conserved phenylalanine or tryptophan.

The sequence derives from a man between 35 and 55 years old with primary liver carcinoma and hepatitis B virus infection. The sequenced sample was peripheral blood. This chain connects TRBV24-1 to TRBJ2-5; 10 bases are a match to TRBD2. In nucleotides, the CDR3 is TGTGCCACCAGTCCAACTAGCGGGGCCCAAGAGACCCAGTACTTA. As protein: CATSPTSGAQETQYL.